This TCR beta chain derives from a study of CD8+CD57+ T cells in acquired aplastic anemia. Genomic DNA served as template for TCR beta VDJ and CDR3 profiling. From the reads, TCRdb called clonotypes with MiXCR, one entry per CDR3 protein. The table shows roughly 280,000 distinct CDR3 sequences, with approximately 58% occurring only once. This clonotype came up many times. Those patients picked for sequencing had displayed CD8+CD57+ cell expansion on flow cytometry. The CDR3 has 17 amino acids. Trimming removed 2 bases from V and 5 bases from J; junction bases left unmatched: 13. CDR1 and CDR2 from the germline V gene are MNHNS and SASEGT.

The sample comprised sorted CD4+, CD8+, or CD8+CD57+ T cells (not recorded which) from PBMCs. This receptor was taken from a human donor with aplastic anemia. The gene calls are TRBV6-1 and TRBJ2-7; 9 nucleotides line up with TRBD1. The chain's CDR3 is CASSESWGTGYGDEQYF. The CDR3 bases are TGTGCCAGCAGTGAATCGTGGGGGACAGGGTATGGCGACGAGCAGTACTTC.